This T cell receptor beta chain was sequenced during a study of T cell responses to AZD1222 COVID-19 vaccine. Across the whole study: Pooling was applied to second doses at about 4 or about 12 weeks.

Study-wide results and limits: Close to half of spike-specific TCRs reportedly recognize unmutated variant regions. Following two doses of AZD1222, Spike-specific TCR breadth and depth rose. Females outnumbered males among donors, who were mostly white British; clonal diversity was possibly underestimated.

The data were produced by immunoSEQ multiplex PCR, yet TCRdb's version contains in-frame clones alone and is incomplete. The repertoire consists of more than 100,000 clones, with over 75% occurring once and the leading ten covering 1% to 1.5%. In germline, CDR1 is SGDLS, CDR2 YYNGEE. The CDR3 spans 15 residues. Trimming pared 0 bases from V and 8 bases from J, leaving 17 bases between. Comment on this clone: What it binds is unknown.

The receptor was isolated from an adult in good health. Here the sequenced sample was peripheral blood, taken on day 0 of AZD1222 vaccination. V is TRBV9 and J is TRBJ1-2; tentatively, D is TRBD1 (6 bases). The CDR3 DNA reads as TGTGCCAGCAGCGTAGATTCCGGCACAGGGCGAGGCTACACCTTC. Translating it yields CASSVDSGTGRGYTF.